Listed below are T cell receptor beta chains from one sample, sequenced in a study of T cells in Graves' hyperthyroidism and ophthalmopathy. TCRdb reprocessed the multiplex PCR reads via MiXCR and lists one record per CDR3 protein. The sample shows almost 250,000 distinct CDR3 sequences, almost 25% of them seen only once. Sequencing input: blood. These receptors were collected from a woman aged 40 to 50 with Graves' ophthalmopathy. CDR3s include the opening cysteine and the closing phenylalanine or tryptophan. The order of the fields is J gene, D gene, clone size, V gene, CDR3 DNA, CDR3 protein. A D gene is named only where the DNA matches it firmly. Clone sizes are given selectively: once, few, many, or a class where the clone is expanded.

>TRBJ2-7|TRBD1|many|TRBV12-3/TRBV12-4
TGTGCCAGCAGTAAGACAGGGGTTCCCTACGAGCAGTACTTC
CASSKTGVPYEQYF
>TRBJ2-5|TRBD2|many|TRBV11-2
TGTGCCAGCAGCCTAAGGACTAGCGGGAGTTGGGAGACCCAGTACTTC
CASSLRTSGSWETQYF
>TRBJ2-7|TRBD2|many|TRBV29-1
TGCAGCGTTGAAGATCTATCGGGACTAGCGAAGCGAAACTACGAGCAGTACTTC
CSVEDLSGLAKRNYEQYF
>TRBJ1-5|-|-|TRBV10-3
TGTGCCATCAGCGGGAGTAGCAATCAGCCCCAGCATTTT
CAISGSSNQPQHF
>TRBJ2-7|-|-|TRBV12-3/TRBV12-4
TGTGCCAGCAGTTTGTGGGACACCACCTACGAGCAGTACTTC
CASSLWDTTYEQYF
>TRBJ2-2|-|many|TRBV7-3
TGTGCCAGCAGCCCAGAGGCTAGTGTCTCCGGGGAGCTGTTTTTT
CASSPEASVSGELFF
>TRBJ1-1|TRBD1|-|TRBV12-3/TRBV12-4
TGTGCCAGCAGTTCCGACAGGGGAGGAGGAATGAACACTGAAGCTTTCTTT
CASSSDRGGGMNTEAFF
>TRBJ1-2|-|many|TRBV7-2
TGTGCCAGCAGCACCTCGACACCATTCTACTATGGCTACACCTTC
CASSTSTPFYYGYTF
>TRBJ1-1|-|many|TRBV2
TGTGCCAGCAGTGGGGGGGTCACTGAAGCTTTCTTT
CASSGGVTEAFF
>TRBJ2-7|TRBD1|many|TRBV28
TGTGCCAGCAGTTTTGTGGGACAGGGGGGACTTCAGTACTTC
CASSFVGQGGLQYF
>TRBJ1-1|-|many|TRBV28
TGTGCCAGCAGTTTATGGGCAGGTATGAACACTGAAGCTTTCTTT
CASSLWAGMNTEAFF
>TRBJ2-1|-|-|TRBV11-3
TGTGCTAGCAGCCCCACCGTTTACAATGAGCTGTTCTTC
CASSPTVYNELFF
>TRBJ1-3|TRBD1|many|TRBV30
TGTGCCTGGGCTCTGGACAGGGGGCAAGGAAACACCATATATTTT
CAWALDRGQGNTIYF
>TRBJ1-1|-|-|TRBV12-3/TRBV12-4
TGTGCCAGCAGTCAAAGCGGACAGCAAGAAGCTTTCTTT
CASSQSGQQEAFF
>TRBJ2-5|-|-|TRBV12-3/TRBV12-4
TGTGCCAGCAGTTTTCCTGGGACTCGCAGAGAGACCCAGTACTTC
CASSFPGTRRETQYF
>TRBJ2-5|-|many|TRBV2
TGTGCCAGCACTACCCAGGGTGGCCGCCAAGAGACCCAGTACTTC
CASTTQGGRQETQYF
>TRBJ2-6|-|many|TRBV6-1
TGTGCCAGCAGCAAAAGCGGTTCTGGGGCCAACGTCCTGACTTTC
CASSKSGSGANVLTF
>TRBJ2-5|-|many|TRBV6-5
TGTGCCAGCAGTTACGGAGGGTTCAGAGAGACCCAGTACTTC
CASSYGGFRETQYF
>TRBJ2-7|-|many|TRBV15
TGTGCCACCAGCAGAGATTCCGGCGACCCGGAGGACGAGCAGTACTTC
CATSRDSGDPEDEQYF
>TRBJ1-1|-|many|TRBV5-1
TGCGCCAGCAGCCCCCTGGCAGGGCTGAACACTGAAGCTTTCTTT
CASSPLAGLNTEAFF
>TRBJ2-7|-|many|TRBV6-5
TGTGCCAGCAGTTACTCTGCGGGCCTAGCCCACTACGAGCAGTACTTC
CASSYSAGLAHYEQYF
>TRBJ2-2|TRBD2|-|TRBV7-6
TGTGCCAGCAGCTCCAGGACTAGCGGGAGGGTGAGCACCGGGGAGCTGTTTTTT
CASSSRTSGRVSTGELFF
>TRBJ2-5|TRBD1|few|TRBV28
TGTGCCAGCAGTACGCGACAGGGGCACGAGACCCAGTACTTC
CASSTRQGHETQYF
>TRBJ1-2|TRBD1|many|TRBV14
TGTGCCAGCAGCCAATACGGACAGGGGACCTCTTCTGGCTACACCTTC
CASSQYGQGTSSGYTF
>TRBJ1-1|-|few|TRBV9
TGTGCCAGCAGCCCCGCGCCAGGTGGGACTGAAGCTTTCTTT
CASSPAPGGTEAFF
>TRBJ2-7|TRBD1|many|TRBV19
TGTGCCAGTAGTGCACCGGGACAGGGGATGTACGAGCAGTACTTC
CASSAPGQGMYEQYF
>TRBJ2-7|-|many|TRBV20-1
TGCAGTGCGAGTCCCGATTCCGGACTGTACGAGCAGTACTTC
CSASPDSGLYEQYF
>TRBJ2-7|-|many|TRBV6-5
TGTGCCAGCTCCCCCCCCGGTAGGGTCAACGAGCAGTACTTC
CASSPPGRVNEQYF
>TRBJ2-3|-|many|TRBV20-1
TGCAGTGCTAGAGATGGTTTCAGGGGTGTAGCAGATACGCAGTATTTT
CSARDGFRGVADTQYF
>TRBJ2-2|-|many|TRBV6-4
TGTGCCAGCAGTGATGGTGTCGCGAACACCGGGGAGCTGTTTTTT
CASSDGVANTGELFF
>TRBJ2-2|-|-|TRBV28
TGTGCCAGCAGCCGACTGATAACGAACACCGGGGAGCTGTTTTTT
CASSRLITNTGELFF
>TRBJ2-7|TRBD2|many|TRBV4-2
TGTGCCAGCAGCCAAGAAGGGGACCCCGGACTAGCGGTGAACGAGCAGTACTTC
CASSQEGDPGLAVNEQYF
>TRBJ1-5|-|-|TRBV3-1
TGTGCCAGCAGCCAAGAGTCGGGGTTTCAGCCCCAGCATTTT
CASSQESGFQPQHF
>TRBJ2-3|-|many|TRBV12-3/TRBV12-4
TGTGCCAGCAGAAAAGGACGTCAGGGCCCAGATACGCAGTATTTT
CASRKGRQGPDTQYF
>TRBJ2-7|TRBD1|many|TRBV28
TGTGCCAGCAGTTTACCTAATCCCGGGACAGGGCGGCAGTACTTC
CASSLPNPGTGRQYF
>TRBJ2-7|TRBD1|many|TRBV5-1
TGCGCCAGCAGCTTGGCCTTTGGACAGGGTGGAGAGCAGTACTTC
CASSLAFGQGGEQYF
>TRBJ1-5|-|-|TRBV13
TGTGCCAGCAGCTGGGGGGGCTCCTATCAGCCCCAGCATTTT
CASSWGGSYQPQHF
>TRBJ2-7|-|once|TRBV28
TGTGCCAGCATCCCGGAGCACGGACCCTACGAGCAGTACTTC
CASIPEHGPYEQYF
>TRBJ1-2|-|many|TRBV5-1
TGCGCCAGCAGCCCGGCGGTCTTCTATGGCTACACCTTC
CASSPAVFYGYTF
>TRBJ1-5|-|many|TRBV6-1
TGTGCCAGCACCTCTCGGGGAGGGGTCGACAATCAGCCCCAGCATTTT
CASTSRGGVDNQPQHF
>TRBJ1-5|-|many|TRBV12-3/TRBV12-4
TGTGCCAGCAGAAGTCAGAGCAATCAGCCCCAGCATTTT
CASRSQSNQPQHF
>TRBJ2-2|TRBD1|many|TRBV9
TGTGCCAGCAGCGTAGACCCCAAAGGGACAGCCGGGGAGCTGTTTTTT
CASSVDPKGTAGELFF
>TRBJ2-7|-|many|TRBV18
TGTGCCAGCTCACCACCAGGGTGGGACTACGAGCAGTACTTC
CASSPPGWDYEQYF
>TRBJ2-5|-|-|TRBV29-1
TGCAGCGCTGGGGGGACACAAGAGACCCAGTACTTC
CSAGGTQETQYF
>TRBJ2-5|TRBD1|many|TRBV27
TGTGCCAGGCACCGGGACAGGGCAAGGGAGACCCAGTACTTC
CARHRDRARETQYF
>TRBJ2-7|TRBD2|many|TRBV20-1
TGCAGTGCTCAACCGGGACTAGCGGACTACGAGCAGTGCTTC
CSAQPGLADYEQCF
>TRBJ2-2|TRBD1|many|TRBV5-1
TGCGCCAGCAGCTGGACAGGGATCACCGGGGAGCTGTTTTTT
CASSWTGITGELFF
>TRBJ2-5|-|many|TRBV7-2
TGTGCCAGCAGCCAGCGAGGAGGGGAGACCCAGTACTTC
CASSQRGGETQYF
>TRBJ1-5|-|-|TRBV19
TGTGCCAGTAGTATAGAAGGCAACCCCAATCAGCCCCAGCATTTT
CASSIEGNPNQPQHF
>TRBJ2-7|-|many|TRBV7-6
TGTGCCAGCAGCCGAAATGCAGGGACCTACGAGCAGTACTTC
CASSRNAGTYEQYF
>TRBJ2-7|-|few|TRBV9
TGTGCCAGCAGCGTCTCCCCCGGGGGCGGCTCCTACGAGCAGTACTTC
CASSVSPGGGSYEQYF
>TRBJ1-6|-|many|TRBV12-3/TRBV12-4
TGTGCCAGCAGTTTATCGGGGGCGAATTCACCCCTCCACTTT
CASSLSGANSPLHF
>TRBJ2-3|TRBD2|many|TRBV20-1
TGCAGTGCTAGAGGAATAGCGGGACGAAACACAGATACGCAGTATTTT
CSARGIAGRNTDTQYF
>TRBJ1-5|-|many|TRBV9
TGTGCCAGCAGCGCGGGATCGGTCCTTCAGCCCCAGCATTTT
CASSAGSVLQPQHF
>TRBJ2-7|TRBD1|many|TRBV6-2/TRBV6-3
TGTGCCAGCAGCTCTTTCCTCCGGGACAGGAGTGTCGAGCAGTACTTC
CASSSFLRDRSVEQYF
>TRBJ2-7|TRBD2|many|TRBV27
TGTGCCAGCAGGGAACGGGGACTAGCGGGAGGAGGGGAGCAGTACTTC
CASRERGLAGGGEQYF
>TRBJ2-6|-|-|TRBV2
TGTGCCAGCACAGACATTACTGGGGCCAACGTCCTGACTTTC
CASTDITGANVLTF
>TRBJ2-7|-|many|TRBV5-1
TGCGCCAGCAGGGAGGTAATTTCCTACGAGCAGTACTTC
CASREVISYEQYF
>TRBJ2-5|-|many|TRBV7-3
TGTGCCAGCAGCTCATCACCCGGGATGGGGACCCAGTACTTC
CASSSSPGMGTQYF